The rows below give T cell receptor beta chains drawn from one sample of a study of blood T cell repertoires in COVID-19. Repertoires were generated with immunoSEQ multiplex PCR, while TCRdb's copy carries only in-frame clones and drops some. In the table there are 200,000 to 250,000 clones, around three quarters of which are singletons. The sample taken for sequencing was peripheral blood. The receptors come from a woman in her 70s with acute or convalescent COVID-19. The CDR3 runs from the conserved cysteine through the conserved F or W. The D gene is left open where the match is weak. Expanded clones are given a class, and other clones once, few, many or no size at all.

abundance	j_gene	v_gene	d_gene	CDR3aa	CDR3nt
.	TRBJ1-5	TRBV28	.	CASSPPGYSNQPQHF	TGTGCCAGCAGTCCCCCAGGGTATAGCAATCAGCCCCAGCATTTT
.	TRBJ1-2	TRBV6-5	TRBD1	CASSPGTGYGYTF	TGTGCCAGCAGCCCCGGGACAGGGTATGGCTACACCTTC
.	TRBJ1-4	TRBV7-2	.	CASSLGPGAGTNEKLFF	TGTGCCAGCAGCTTAGGCCCAGGGGCTGGAACTAATGAAAAACTGTTTTTT
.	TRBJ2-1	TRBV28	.	CASSWTDRYNEQFF	TGTGCCAGCAGTTGGACAGACCGTTACAATGAGCAGTTCTTC
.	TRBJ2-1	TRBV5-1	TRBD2	CASSGLAGPYNEQFF	TGCGCCAGCAGCGGACTAGCGGGGCCCTACAATGAGCAGTTCTTC
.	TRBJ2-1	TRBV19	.	CASTPGDAYNEQFF	TGTGCCAGCACCCCGGGGGACGCCTACAATGAGCAGTTCTTC
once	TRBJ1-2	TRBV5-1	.	CASSPGGTGGYGYTF	TGCGCCAGCAGCCCTGGCGGAACAGGAGGGTATGGCTACACCTTC
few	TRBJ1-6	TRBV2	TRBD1	CASSERRDRGNSPLHF	TGTGCCAGCAGTGAGAGGCGGGACAGGGGAAATTCACCCCTCCACTTT
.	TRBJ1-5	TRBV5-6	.	CASSLNGRGHNQPQHF	TGTGCCAGCAGTCTTAACGGCAGGGGCCATAATCAGCCCCAGCATTTT
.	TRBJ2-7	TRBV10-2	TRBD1	CASSEGQGSYEQYF	TGCGCCAGCAGTGAGGGACAGGGTTCCTACGAGCAGTACTTC
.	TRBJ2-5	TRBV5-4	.	CASSARDSYYQETQYF	TGTGCCAGCAGCGCCCGGGACTCATATTACCAAGAGACCCAGTACTTC
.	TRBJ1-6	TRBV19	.	CASSIEAATGSPLHF	TGTGCCAGTAGTATAGAGGCAGCCACGGGTTCACCCCTCCACTTT
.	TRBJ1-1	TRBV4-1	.	CASSQDRGLNTEAFF	TGCGCCAGCAGCCAAGACAGGGGCTTGAACACTGAAGCTTTCTTT
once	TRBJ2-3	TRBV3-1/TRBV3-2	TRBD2	CASSLRLAGATDTQYF	TGTGCCAGCAGCCTTAGACTAGCGGGAGCCACAGATACGCAGTATTTT